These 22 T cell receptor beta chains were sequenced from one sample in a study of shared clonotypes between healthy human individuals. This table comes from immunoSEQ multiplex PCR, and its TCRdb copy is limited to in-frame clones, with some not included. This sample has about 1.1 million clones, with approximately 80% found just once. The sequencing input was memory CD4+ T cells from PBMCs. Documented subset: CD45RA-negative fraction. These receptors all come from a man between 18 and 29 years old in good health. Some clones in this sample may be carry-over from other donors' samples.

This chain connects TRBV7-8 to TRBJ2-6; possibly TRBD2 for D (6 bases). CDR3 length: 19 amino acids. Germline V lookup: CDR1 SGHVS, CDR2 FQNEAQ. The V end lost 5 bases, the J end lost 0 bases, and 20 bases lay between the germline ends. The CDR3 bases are TGTGCCAGCAGCATCGCCCGGGGACTTCTTCTCTCTGGGGCCAACGTCCTGACTTTC. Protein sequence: CASSIARGLLLSGANVLTF. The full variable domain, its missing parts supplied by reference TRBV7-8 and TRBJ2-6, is GAGVSQSPRYKVAKRGQDVALRCDPISGHVSLFWYQQALGQGPEFLTYFQNEAQLDKSGLPSDRFFAERPEGSVSTLKIQRTQQEDSAVYLCASSIARGLLLSGANVLTFGAGSRLTVL.

The CDR3 region has the DNA TGCAGCGTTCAAGTTCTCCACAATGAGCAGTTCTTC. It codes for CSVQVLHNEQFF. The chain is built from TRBV29-1 and TRBJ2-1; no clear D. Trimming pared 5 bases from V and 5 bases from J, leaving 10 bases between. CDR1 is SQVTM, CDR2 ANQGSEA, per germline. This CDR3 is built from 12 residues.

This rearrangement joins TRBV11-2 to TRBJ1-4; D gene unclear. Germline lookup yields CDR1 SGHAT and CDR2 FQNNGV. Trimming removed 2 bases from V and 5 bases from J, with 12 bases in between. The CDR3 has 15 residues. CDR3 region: CASSLIRGVNEKLFF. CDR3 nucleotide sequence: TGTGCCAGCAGCTTAATTCGAGGCGTCAATGAAAAACTGTTTTTT.

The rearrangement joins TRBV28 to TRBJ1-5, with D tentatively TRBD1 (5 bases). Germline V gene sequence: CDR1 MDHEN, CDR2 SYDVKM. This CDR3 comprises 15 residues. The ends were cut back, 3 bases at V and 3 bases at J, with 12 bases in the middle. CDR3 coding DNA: TGTGCCAGCAGTTTTTCCGACAGACCCAATCAGCCCCAGCATTTT. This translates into CASSFSDRPNQPQHF.

The DNA for the CDR3 is TGCGCCAGCAGTCCTTGGGGGACGGTCGGTAATCAGCCCCAGCATTTT. Protein: CASSPWGTVGNQPQHF. V gene TRBV5-1 combines with J gene TRBJ1-5; possible D gene TRBD1, 5 bases. Trimming pared 5 bases from V and 4 bases from J, leaving 19 bases between. This CDR3 spans 16 amino acids. Germline CDR1 is SGHRS and CDR2 is YFSETQ.

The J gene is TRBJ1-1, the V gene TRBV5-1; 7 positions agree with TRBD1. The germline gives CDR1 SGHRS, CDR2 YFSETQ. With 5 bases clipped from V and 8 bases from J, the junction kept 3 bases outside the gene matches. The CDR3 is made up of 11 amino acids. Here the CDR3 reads CASRLQGEAFF. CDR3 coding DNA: TGCGCCAGCAGGTTACAGGGGGAAGCTTTCTTT.

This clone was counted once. This chain's CDR3 is CASATPSMHYEQYF. In DNA form, the CDR3 reads TGTGCCAGCGCGACTCCATCGATGCACTACGAGCAGTACTTC. V usage is TRBV18 and J usage is TRBJ2-7, with D uncertain. V gave up 8 bases and J gave up 3 bases, with 17 bases separating them. The CDR3 consists of 14 residues. Germline CDR1 is KGHSH and CDR2 is LQKENI.

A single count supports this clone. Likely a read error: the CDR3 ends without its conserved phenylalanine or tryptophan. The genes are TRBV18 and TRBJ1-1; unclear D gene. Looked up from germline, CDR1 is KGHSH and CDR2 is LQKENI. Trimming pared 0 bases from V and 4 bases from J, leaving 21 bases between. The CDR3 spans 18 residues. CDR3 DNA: TGTGCCAGCTCACCACCTCTAATCCTTACTACCTACCCCACTGAAGCTTTCCTT. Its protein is CASSPPLILTTYPTEAFL.

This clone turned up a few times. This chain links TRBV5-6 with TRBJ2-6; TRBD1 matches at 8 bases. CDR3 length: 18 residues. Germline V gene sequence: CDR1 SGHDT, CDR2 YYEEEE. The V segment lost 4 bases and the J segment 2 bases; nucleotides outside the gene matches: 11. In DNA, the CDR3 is TGTGCCAGCAGCCGCCGGACAGGGAACGGTGCTGGGGCCAACGTCCTGACTTTC. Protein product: CASSRRTGNGAGANVLTF.

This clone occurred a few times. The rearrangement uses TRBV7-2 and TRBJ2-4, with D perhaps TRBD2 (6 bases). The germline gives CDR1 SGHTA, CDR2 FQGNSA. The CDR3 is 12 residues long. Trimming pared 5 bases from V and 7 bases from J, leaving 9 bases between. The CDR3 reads CASSPGGNIQYF. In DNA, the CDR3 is TGTGCCAGCAGCCCCGGGGGTAACATTCAGTACTTC.

CDR3 bases: TGTGCCAGCGGGGGGCCCGGCTACGAGCAGTACTTC. This codes for CASGGPGYEQYF. This sequence joins TRBV6-1 and TRBJ2-7; D tentatively fits TRBD1 or TRBD2 (6 bases each). The CDR3 length is 12 residues. Germline lookup yields CDR1 MNHNS and CDR2 SASEGT. V gave up 8 bases and J gave up 3 bases, with 11 bases separating them.

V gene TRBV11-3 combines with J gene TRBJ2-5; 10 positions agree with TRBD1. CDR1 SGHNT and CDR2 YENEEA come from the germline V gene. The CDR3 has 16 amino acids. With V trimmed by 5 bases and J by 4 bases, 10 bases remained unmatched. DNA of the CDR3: TGTGCCAGCAGCCCTCGGACAGGGGGTGAACCAGAGACCCAGTACTTC. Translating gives CASSPRTGGEPETQYF.

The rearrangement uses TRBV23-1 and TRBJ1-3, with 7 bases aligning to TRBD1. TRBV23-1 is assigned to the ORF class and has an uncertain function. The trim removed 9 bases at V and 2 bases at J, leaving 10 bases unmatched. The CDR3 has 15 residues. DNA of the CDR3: TGCGCCAGGACTCTTCGGACAGGTCCTGGAAACACCATATATTTT. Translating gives CARTLRTGPGNTIYF.

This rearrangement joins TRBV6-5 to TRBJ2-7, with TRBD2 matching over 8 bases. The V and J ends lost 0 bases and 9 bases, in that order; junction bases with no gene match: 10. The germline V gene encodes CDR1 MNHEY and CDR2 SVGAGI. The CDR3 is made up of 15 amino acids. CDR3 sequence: CASSYSAGGSDGQYF. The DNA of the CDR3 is TGTGCCAGCAGTTACTCTGCGGGAGGTTCGGACGGGCAGTACTTC.

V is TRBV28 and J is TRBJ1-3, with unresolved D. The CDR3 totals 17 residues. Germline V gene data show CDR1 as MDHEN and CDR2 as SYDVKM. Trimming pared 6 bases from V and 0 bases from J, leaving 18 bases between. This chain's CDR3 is CASSRTRGTFSGNTIYF. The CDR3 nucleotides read TGTGCCAGCAGCCGGACCCGCGGTACTTTCTCTGGAAACACCATATATTTT.

CDR3 bases: TGCAGCGTTGTGCGGGGCGTGATTGAGACCCAGTACTTC. This sequence encodes CSVVRGVIETQYF. V is TRBV29-1 and J is TRBJ2-5; D may be TRBD2 (6 bases). With 4 bases removed from V and 5 bases from J, the gap between germline ends came to 14 bases. The CDR3 is 13 residues long. From germline, CDR1 is SQVTM and CDR2 ANQGSEA. The complete variable domain, with remaining parts taken from reference TRBV29-1 and TRBJ2-5, reads SAVISQKPSRDICQRGTSLTIQCQVDSQVTMMFWYRQQPGQSLTLIATANQGSEATYESGFVIDKFPISRPNLTFSTLTVSNMSPEDSSIYLCSVVRGVIETQYFGPGTRLLVL.

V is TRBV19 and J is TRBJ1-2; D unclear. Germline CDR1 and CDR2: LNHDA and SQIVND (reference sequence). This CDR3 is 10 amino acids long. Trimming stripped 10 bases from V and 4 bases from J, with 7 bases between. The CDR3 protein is CATAGYGYTF. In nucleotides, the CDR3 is TGTGCCACCGCGGGCTATGGCTACACCTTC.

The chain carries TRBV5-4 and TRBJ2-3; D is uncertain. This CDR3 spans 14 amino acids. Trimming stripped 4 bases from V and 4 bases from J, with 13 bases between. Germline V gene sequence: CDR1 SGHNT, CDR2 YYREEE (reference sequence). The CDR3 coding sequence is TGTGCCAGCAGCCCGGAGTTGGGGTCAGATACGCAGTATTTT. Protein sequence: CASSPELGSDTQYF.

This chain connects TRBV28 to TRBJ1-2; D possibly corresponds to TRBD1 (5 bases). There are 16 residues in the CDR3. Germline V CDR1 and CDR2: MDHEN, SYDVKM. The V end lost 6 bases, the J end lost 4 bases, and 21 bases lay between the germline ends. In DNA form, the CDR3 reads TGTGCCAGCAGCATTTTATACAGCGGGACCCTCTATGGCTACACCTTC. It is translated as CASSILYSGTLYGYTF.

The CDR3 bases are TGTGCCATTTCCAGTGGCAGGGACTATGGCTACACCTTC. Translated: CAISSGRDYGYTF. This chain links TRBV6-6 with TRBJ1-2; TRBD1 is a possible D gene (5 bases). The CDR3 is 13 residues long. The germline V and J ends were trimmed by 10 bases and 3 bases, with 15 bases remaining between them. The germline CDR1 and CDR2 sequences are MNHNY and SVGAGI (reference sequence).

This CDR3 is CASSGKGQPQHF. The CDR3 DNA is TGTGCCAGCAGCGGAAAAGGTCAGCCCCAGCATTTT. The rearrangement links TRBV7-8 to TRBJ1-5; D is unresolved. The CDR3 consists of 12 residues. V was cut by 5 bases and J by 6 bases, with 8 bases left in between. The V gene's germline CDR1 is SGHVS and CDR2 FQNEAQ.

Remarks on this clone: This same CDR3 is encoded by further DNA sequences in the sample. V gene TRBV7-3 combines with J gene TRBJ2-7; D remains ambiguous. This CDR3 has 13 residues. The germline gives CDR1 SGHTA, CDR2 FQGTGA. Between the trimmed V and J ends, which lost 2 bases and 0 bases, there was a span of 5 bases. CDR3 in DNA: TGTGCCAGCAGCTTAGGGTACTCCTACGAGCAGTACTTC. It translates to CASSLGYSYEQYF.